What follows describes a single T cell receptor beta chain. Its antigen is still unknown. These data come from a study of identifying expanded T cells in peripheral blood. Study-level results: Over approximately two and four weeks, about 16 and 19 clones changed, versus 1.2 between replicates. Variance in clone template counts between approximately two-week samples significantly increased with total template count across all healthy donors.

Deletions cut 1 base from V and 0 bases from J, with 12 bases between. The CDR3 covers 17 residues. Germline V gene sequence: CDR1 SNHLY, CDR2 FYNNEI. Assay: immunoSEQ multiplex PCR; the TCRdb copy retains only in-frame clones and omits some. The data contain roughly 56,000 clones, about four fifths of them singletons. No infections or other immune events were documented during collection. Specimen: blood. This sequence joins TRBV2 and TRBJ2-2, with unresolved D. The origin of this receptor is a person aged 18 to 70 in good health. The CDR3 is CASSEGLGSANTGELFF. Written as DNA, the CDR3 is TGTGCCAGCAGTGAAGGGCTAGGATCCGCGAACACCGGGGAGCTGTTTTTT.